Each of the 10 T cell receptor beta chains below was sequenced from the same sample in a study of blood T cell repertoires in COVID-19. Sequencing used immunoSEQ multiplex PCR; TCRdb keeps in-frame clones, though not all of them. Of 150,000 to 200,000 clones listed, 75% to 85% are singletons. The sequencing input was peripheral blood. Every receptor here comes from a woman in her forties with COVID-19, enrolled during active disease.

This clone was picked up one time. The rearrangement uses TRBV10-1 and TRBJ2-1; 9 bases map to TRBD2. Germline values: CDR1 WNHNN, CDR2 SYGVQD (reference sequence). The CDR3 covers 15 residues. V gave up 3 bases and J gave up 10 bases; unmatched junction bases: 10. CDR3: CASSDMREGLREQFF. The DNA for the CDR3 is TGCGCCAGCAGTGATATGCGGGAGGGCCTCAGGGAGCAGTTCTTC.

This sequence joins TRBV3-1 (or the pseudogene TRBV3-2) and TRBJ1-3; D may be TRBD1 (6 bases). The V and J ends lost 4 bases and 4 bases respectively, with 17 bases between them. The germline V gene has CDR1 LGHDT and CDR2 YNNKEL (reference sequence). The CDR3 length is 16 residues. The CDR3 region is CASSPNIQGFGNTIYF. CDR3 in DNA: TGTGCCAGCAGCCCGAACATACAGGGATTCGGAAACACCATATATTTT.

This clone has just one count. CDR3 loop: CASSVTGGSSYEQYF. For the CDR3, the DNA is TGCGCCAGCAGCGTCACGGGGGGTTCCTCCTACGAGCAGTACTTC. This chain joins TRBV5-1 and TRBJ2-7; 7 bases are shared with TRBD2. CDR1 and CDR2 from the germline V gene are SGHRS and YFSETQ. CDR3 size: 15 residues. Germline trimming cut 4 bases from V and 0 bases from J; bases unmatched to any gene: 7.

The chain joins TRBV6-5 to TRBJ1-2; TRBD1 matches at 7 bases. CDR1 MNHEY and CDR2 SVGAGI come from the germline V gene. The CDR3 runs to 15 residues. Trimming cost V 5 bases and J 5 bases; bases outside gene matches: 11. CDR3 nucleotides: TGTGCCAGCAGTACTCGGACAGGCGAATATTATGGCTACACCTTC. Protein: CASSTRTGEYYGYTF.

This chain uses TRBV18 with TRBJ1-1; D is perhaps TRBD1 (5 bases). The germline gives CDR1 KGHSH, CDR2 LQKENI. This CDR3 spans 14 amino acids. V gave up 5 bases and J gave up 1 base, with 11 bases separating them. The CDR3 DNA follows: TGTGCCAGCTCAAGCCGACAGCAGAACACTGAAGCTTTCTTT. Residues: CASSSRQQNTEAFF.

J is TRBJ2-7 and V is TRBV9, with 11 bases that match TRBD2. The junction had 6 bases not matched to a gene; V was cut back by 4 bases and J by 3 bases. CDR3 size: 15 residues. CDR1 is SGDLS and CDR2 is YYNGEE in the germline V gene. The CDR3, as DNA: TGTGCCAGCAGCCCACGACTAGCGGGGATCTACGAGCAGTACTTC. It encodes CASSPRLAGIYEQYF.

The genes are TRBV7-2 and TRBJ2-7, with 7 bases fitting TRBD2. This CDR3 spans 14 amino acids. Germline loops: CDR1 SGHTA, CDR2 FQGNSA. With 5 bases clipped from V and 2 bases from J, the junction kept 6 bases outside the gene matches. CDR3 DNA sequence: TGTGCCAGCAGCCTCCGGGGGGACCCCTACGAGCAGTACTTC. Translated: CASSLRGDPYEQYF. Complete variable domain (other parts from reference TRBV7-2 and TRBJ2-7): GAGVSQSPSNKVTEKGKDVELRCDPISGHTALYWYRQSLGQGLEFLIYFQGNSAPDKSGLPSDRFSAERTGGSVSTLTIQRTQQEDSAVYLCASSLRGDPYEQYFGPGTRLTVT.

The chain carries TRBV5-4 and TRBJ2-5; 15 bases agree with TRBD2. This CDR3 has 15 residues. The trim removed 6 bases at V and 5 bases at J, leaving 5 bases unmatched. Germline V gene data show CDR1 as SGHNT and CDR2 as YYREEE (reference sequence). In DNA, the CDR3 is TGTGCCAGCACCGGGACTAGCGGGAGGTGGGAGACCCAGTACTTC. Translating it yields CASTGTSGRWETQYF.

This clone showed up just a few times. V is TRBV7-2 and J is TRBJ2-7; no clear D gene. Trimming took 4 bases from V and 3 from J, leaving 7 bases between them. This CDR3 spans 12 amino acids. Germline V lookup: CDR1 SGHTA, CDR2 FQGNSA. The DNA for the CDR3 is TGTGCCAGCAGCTCAAGCTTCTACGAGCAGTACTTC. This gives the protein CASSSSFYEQYF.

The rearrangement uses TRBV19 and TRBJ2-2, with 16 bases matching TRBD2. The length of the CDR3 is 17 residues. Germline V gene lookup returns CDR1 LNHDA and CDR2 SQIVND (reference sequence). The J segment lost 6 bases and the V segment lost 4 bases, leaving 5 bases of the junction unmatched. CDR3: CASSKGTSGRAPGELFF. In nucleotides, the CDR3 is TGTGCCAGTAGTAAGGGGACTAGCGGGAGGGCCCCCGGGGAGCTGTTTTTT.